This T cell receptor (beta chain) came from a study of T cell responses to AZD1222 COVID-19 vaccine. Study outcomes and limitations: There were vaccine-associated CD4 TCRs across spike, dominant at 160-218 and 743-854. Donor demographics were predominantly white British with a female majority; clonal diversity may be underestimated.

Assay used: immunoSEQ multiplex PCR; TCRdb lists only in-frame clones, some missing. Counted here are 100,000 to 150,000 clones, roughly 90% occurring once; the ten biggest clones make up 4.2%. The germline V gene has CDR1 SGDLS and CDR2 YYNGEE. This CDR3 has 9 residues. V lost 4 bases to trimming and J lost 6 bases, with 2 bases between them. A word on this clone: Its antigen is undetermined.

Sample: peripheral blood, taken on day 0 of AZD1222 vaccination. The sequence came from an adult in good health. The chain joins TRBV9 to TRBJ2-7; D gene uncertain. The CDR3 loop is CASSPEQYF. CDR3 DNA: TGTGCCAGCAGCCCCGAGCAGTACTTC.